This T cell receptor (beta chain) was identified in a study of tumor-infiltrating lymphocytes in primary liver carcinoma. About the study: Donors had hepatocellular carcinoma or combined HCC and intrahepatic cholangiocarcinoma. Lesions, classed as T1-T3 N0M0, spanned about 4.2 to 10 cm across. The yield of productive TCRbeta reads per sample was roughly 3.65 to 8 million and was similar across tissue types.

The CDR3 sequence is 13 residues long. Germline CDR1 is SQVTM and CDR2 is ANQGSEA. It was unsorted whole blood that yielded blood RNA, and germline DNA was also extracted. A primer matching the constant region was used to make TCR beta cDNA from 500 ng of total RNA. TCR beta libraries came from three nested multiplex PCR rounds using slightly modified ARM-PCR. The first two PCR rounds used TRBV1-TRBV30 primers with a Cbeta primer, 9 to 10 cycles each. MiXCR, run by TCRdb on the multiplex PCR reads, gives a single entry per CDR3 protein. The sample holds 310,000 or so distinct CDR3 sequences, less than 70% seen once. A word on this clonotype: One junction end does not reproduce the germline sequence, and a read error may be involved.

The receptor comes from a man aged 35 to 55 with primary liver carcinoma and hepatitis B virus infection. The chain links TRBV29-1 to TRBJ1-1; tentatively, D is TRBD1 (5 bases). Sequenced input: peripheral blood. The CDR3 DNA reads TGCAGCGTTGTCAGGGAGGCGGGCACTGAAGCCTTCTTT. Translated: CSVVREAGTEAFF.